The sequence of this T cell receptor (beta chain) was determined in a study of T cells in Graves' hyperthyroidism and ophthalmopathy. Study-level background: Blood from the periphery was taken at initial diagnosis, before any treatment.

TCR beta CDR3 sequences were amplified from RNA transcripts. Primed by the HTBI set, a first-round RT-PCR was run on the TCR CDR3. In TCRdb, the multiplex PCR reads were re-called with MiXCR into one record per CDR3 protein. The repertoire holds hundreds of thousands of distinct CDR3 sequences, with more than 14% as singletons. Study-level findings and limits: Ophthalmopathy and stable hyperthyroidism were told apart by a 13 V-J model.

Germline CDR1 and CDR2: MNHEY and SMNVEV (reference sequence). V dropped 2 bases and J dropped 0 bases, with 14 bases sitting between them. This CDR3 comprises 16 residues. In the ophthalmopathy cohort, Clinical Activity Score was at least 3, NOSPECS grade at least 4, and duration under 3 months. Diagnosis rested on symptoms, serum thyroxine and TRAb, thyroid ultrasound, and orbital computed tomography. This clonotype was picked up many times. Its target is not known. The sample taken for sequencing was blood. This rearrangement joins TRBV27 to TRBJ2-7, with D possibly being TRBD2 (6 bases). The origin of this receptor is a woman aged 45-65 years with Graves' ophthalmopathy. The CDR3 coding sequence is TGTGCCAGCAGTTTAGAGTGGCGGAGGGACTCCTACGAGCAGTACTTC. Its protein is CASSLEWRRDSYEQYF.